The rows below give T cell receptor beta chains drawn from one sample of a study of blood T cell repertoires in COVID-19. The method was immunoSEQ multiplex PCR; TCRdb's version includes in-frame clones alone and lacks a portion of them. The table records under 350,000 clones, 80% to 90% of them present only once. Sequencing input: PBMCs or T cells enriched from blood (not recorded which). These TCRs come from a woman between 40 and 50 years old with acute COVID-19. The CDR3 runs from the conserved cysteine through the conserved F or W. The D gene is left open where the match is weak. Size tells how often a clone was seen (once, few, many) or the class of an expanded clone, and some rows leave it out.

j_gene,abundance,v_gene,d_gene,CDR3aa,CDR3nt
TRBJ1-1,-,TRBV7-9,-,CASSLIHRPTEAFF,TGTGCCAGCAGCTTAATACACAGACCAACTGAAGCTTTCTTT
TRBJ2-5,-,TRBV29-1,TRBD1,CSVTGVQETQYF,TGCAGCGTGACAGGGGTTCAAGAGACCCAGTACTTC
TRBJ2-7,few,TRBV2,TRBD2,CASRTGGGQVYEQYF,TGTGCCAGCAGGACCGGGGGAGGGCAGGTCTACGAGCAGTACTTC
TRBJ2-4,-,TRBV6-5,TRBD2,CASRTSGGHGGIQYF,TGTGCCAGCCGAACTAGCGGGGGGCACGGGGGGATTCAGTACTTC
TRBJ1-2,-,TRBV5-8,TRBD1,CASSPLQGDGYGYTF,TGTGCCAGCAGCCCACTACAGGGGGATGGGTATGGCTACACCTTC
TRBJ2-7,-,TRBV5-1,TRBD1,CASSPTGGALYEQYF,TGCGCCAGCAGCCCCACAGGGGGCGCGTTGTACGAGCAGTACTTC
TRBJ2-1,-,TRBV19,TRBD2,CASSPQRGIYNEQFF,TGTGCCAGTAGTCCTCAGCGGGGGATCTACAATGAGCAGTTCTTC
TRBJ1-1,few,TRBV28,-,CASSPLRDDTEAFF,TGTGCCAGCAGTCCACTCCGGGATGACACTGAAGCTTTCTTT
TRBJ1-3,-,TRBV18,-,CASSVEGSGNTIYF,TGTGCCAGCTCCGTAGAGGGAAGTGGAAACACCATATATTTT
TRBJ2-5,-,TRBV27,-,CASSLGPPETQYF,TGTGCCAGCAGTTTAGGGCCCCCGGAGACCCAGTACTTC
TRBJ1-5,-,TRBV12-5,-,CASGLVSKDYSNQPQHF,TGTGCTAGTGGTTTGGTCAGCAAGGACTATAGCAATCAGCCCCAGCATTTT
TRBJ1-3,-,TRBV5-5,-,CASSLVYVAGGNTIYF,TGTGCCAGCAGCTTGGTATACGTTGCTGGCGGAAACACCATATATTTT
TRBJ1-2,-,TRBV6-2/TRBV6-3,TRBD1,CASSSRQGDVRGYTF,TGTGCCAGCAGTTCTCGACAGGGAGATGTGCGTGGCTACACCTTC
TRBJ1-2,-,TRBV7-9,TRBD1,CASSQGQGYGYTF,TGTGCCAGCAGCCAAGGACAGGGCTATGGCTACACCTTC
TRBJ2-1,-,TRBV4-3,TRBD2,CASSQDWAGGHNEQFF,TGCGCCAGCAGCCAAGATTGGGCGGGGGGACACAATGAGCAGTTCTTC
TRBJ2-7,-,TRBV25-1,-,CASSGSNVYEQYF,TGTGCCAGCAGCGGGTCTAACGTCTACGAGCAGTACTTC
TRBJ2-2,-,TRBV10-3,-,CAIKGGLSDTGELFF,TGTGCCATCAAAGGGGGTCTCTCGGACACCGGGGAGCTGTTTTTT
TRBJ2-7,-,TRBV12-2,-,CASRLTLPGTTYEQYF,TGTGCAAGTCGCCTTACCCTACCCGGGACTACCTACGAGCAGTACTTC